This is a list of T cell receptor beta chains from one sample in a study of cytomegalovirus exposure and HLA in healthy donors. Some clones are missing from TCRdb's copy, which holds only in-frame ones; the method was immunoSEQ multiplex PCR. The repertoire has 80,000 to 95,000 clones, roughly two thirds of them found once; the top ten carry roughly 2%. Sequenced sample: PBMCs. The receptors originated from a human donor in good health. CDR3s include the opening cysteine and the closing phenylalanine or tryptophan. Each record gives: D gene, clone size, CDR3 length, J gene, V gene, CDR3 DNA, CDR3 protein. A D gene is named only where the DNA matches it firmly. Size tells how often a clone was seen (once, few, many) or the class of an expanded clone, and some rows leave it out.

>-|-|16|TRBJ2-2|TRBV7-3
TGTGCCAGCAGCGCGTGGGAAGGGGCCGGCACCGGGGAGCTGTTTTTT
CASSAWEGAGTGELFF
>-|once|15|TRBJ1-2|TRBV6-5
TGTGCTAGCAGTAACGACAGGAACCTAAACTATGGCTACACCTTC
CASSNDRNLNYGYTF
>-|-|14|TRBJ1-2|TRBV5-1
TGCGCCAGCAGCTTGGAGCAGGGTAACTATGGCTACACCTTC
CASSLEQGNYGYTF
>-|-|14|TRBJ1-1|TRBV2
TGTGCCAGCAGTGAAACCCCTTTCAGTGTGATGGCTTTCTTT
CASSETPFSVMAFF
>TRBD1|few|16|TRBJ1-2|TRBV5-1
TGCGCCAGCAGCTCGCGGACAGGGGGAGGTAACTATGGCTACACCTTC
CASSSRTGGGNYGYTF
>-|few|14|TRBJ1-6|TRBV5-8
TGTGCCAGCAGCCAACTAGGAGGGAATTCACCCCTCCACTTT
CASSQLGGNSPLHF
>TRBD1|few|14|TRBJ2-1|TRBV19
TGTGCCAGTAAGGACAGGGGTCCTTTGAATGAGCAGTTCTTC
CASKDRGPLNEQFF
>TRBD1|few|19|TRBJ2-7|TRBV5-1
TGCGCCAGCAGCACGGTCGGACTAGTACCGGGACAGGGGACCTACGAGCAGTACTTC
CASSTVGLVPGQGTYEQYF
>TRBD2|-|15|TRBJ2-1|TRBV2
TGTGCCAGCAGTCTGCGGGGGGCGCCTTACAATGAGCAGTTCTTC
CASSLRGAPYNEQFF
>-|few|11|TRBJ1-4|TRBV29-1
TGCAGCGTTGCCGGTAATGAAAAACTGTTTTTT
CSVAGNEKLFF
>-|once|14|TRBJ2-3|TRBV19
TGTGCCAGTAGTATCTCCAGGGGCACAGATACGCAGTATTTT
CASSISRGTDTQYF
>TRBD1|-|13|TRBJ1-6|TRBV7-2
TGTGCCAGCAGCCGGGACAGGGAACTTCCCCTCCACTTT
CASSRDRELPLHF
>TRBD2|-|14|TRBJ2-1|TRBV11-3
TGTGCCAGCAGCTCATTTAGCGGGGGGTTTAAGCAGTTCTTC
CASSSFSGGFKQFF
>TRBD1|-|15|TRBJ1-4|TRBV7-2
TGTGCCAGCGTACGAGTGGCAGGGGGGTACGAAAAACTGTTTTTT
CASVRVAGGYEKLFF
>-|-|15|TRBJ2-5|TRBV5-1
TGCGCCAGCAGCCGAACCGGACAGGGAGGGGAGACCCAGTACTTC
CASSRTGQGGETQYF
>TRBD1|-|18|TRBJ2-6|TRBV5-1
TGCGCCAGCAGCTCTAAGACAGGGGGGACGTCTGGGGCCAACGTCCTGACTTTC
CASSSKTGGTSGANVLTF